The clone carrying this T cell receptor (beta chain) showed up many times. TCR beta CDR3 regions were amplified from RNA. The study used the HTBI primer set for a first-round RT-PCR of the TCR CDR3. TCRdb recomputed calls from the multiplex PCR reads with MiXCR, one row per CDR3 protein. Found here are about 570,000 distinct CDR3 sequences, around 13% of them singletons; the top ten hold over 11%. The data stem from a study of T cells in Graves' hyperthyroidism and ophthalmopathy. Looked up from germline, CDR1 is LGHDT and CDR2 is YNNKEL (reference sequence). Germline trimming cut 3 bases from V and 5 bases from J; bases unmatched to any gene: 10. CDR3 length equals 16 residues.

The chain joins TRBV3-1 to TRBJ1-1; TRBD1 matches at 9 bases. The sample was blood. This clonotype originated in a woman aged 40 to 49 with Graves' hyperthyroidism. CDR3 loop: CASSQMKGQGGTEAFF. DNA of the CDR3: TGTGCCAGCAGCCAGATGAAGGGACAGGGAGGTACTGAAGCTTTCTTT.